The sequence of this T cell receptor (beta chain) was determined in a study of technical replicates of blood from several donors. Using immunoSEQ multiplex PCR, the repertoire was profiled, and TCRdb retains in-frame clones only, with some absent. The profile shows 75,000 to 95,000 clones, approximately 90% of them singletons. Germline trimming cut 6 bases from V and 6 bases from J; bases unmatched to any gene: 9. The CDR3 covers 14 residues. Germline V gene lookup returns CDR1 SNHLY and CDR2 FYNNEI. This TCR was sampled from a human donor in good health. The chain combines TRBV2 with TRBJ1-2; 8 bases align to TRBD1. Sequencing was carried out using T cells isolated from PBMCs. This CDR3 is CASSDPGGADGYTF. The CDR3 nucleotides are TGTGCCAGCAGCGACCCAGGGGGCGCGGATGGCTACACCTTC.